This T cell receptor beta chain was observed in a study of naive and memory T cell subsets. Study-wide results and limits: Activation and differentiation may alter RNA-based TCR counts.

This CDR3 region has 16 residues. Germline V lookup: CDR1 KGHSH, CDR2 LQKENI. V shed 3 bases and J 4 bases; nucleotides not matched to a gene: 9. This clonotype was recorded many times. The target antigen is unknown. The beta constant-region primer was an equimolar mix of two oligonucleotides covering TRBC1 and TRBC2. Ligation attached a single-stranded oligonucleotide with a 12-nucleotide UMI and the SP2 primer to the cDNA 3' end. TCRdb re-called the UMI-ligation and nested PCR reads with MiXCR, one entry per CDR3 protein. Of about 85,000 distinct CDR3 sequences in the sample, 13% were seen once. The sequence came from a human donor in good health. The sample consisted of central memory CD4+ T cells from blood. V gene TRBV18 combines with J gene TRBJ2-3; 8 nucleotides agree with TRBD2. CDR3 in amino acids: CASSPSPAGVADTQYF. The CDR3 nucleotides read TGTGCCAGCTCACCGTCCCCAGCGGGAGTGGCAGATACGCAGTATTTT.